The clone carrying this T cell receptor beta chain has more than one count but fewer than ten. What it recognizes is unknown. These data belong to a study of early T cells in non-severe SARS-CoV-2 infection. Study as a whole: Sequenced material consisted of bulk RNA (from unsorted whole blood), and chains were unpaired. Points from the study as a whole: Matching results from VDJdb favored anti-spike CD8 responses, leaving private and CD4 specificities undetected.

Researchers tagged individual cDNA molecules with unique molecular identifiers. TCRdb re-called the 5' RACE reads through MiXCR, storing one row per CDR3 protein. The table lists around 100,000 distinct CDR3 sequences, roughly 13% of them singletons, with about 6.2% in the top ten. Germline-derived CDR1 and CDR2 are SGHRS and YFSETQ. The CDR3 runs 15 residues. Trimming took 2 bases from V and 4 from J; bases not matched to a gene: 8. This TCR came from an adult who was a healthcare worker with PCR-confirmed SARS-CoV-2 infection or an uninfected control (not recorded which). The chain has TRBV5-1 and TRBJ1-2; 7 positions match TRBD1. The sequenced sample was whole blood. This chain's CDR3 is CASSFQSAGGYGYTF. The CDR3 nucleotides are TGCGCCAGCAGCTTCCAGTCAGCAGGGGGCTATGGCTACACCTTC. Full variable domain (remainder filled in from reference TRBV5-1 and TRBJ1-2): KAGVTQTPRYLIKTRGQQVTLSCSPISGHRSVSWYQQTPGQGLQFLFEYFSETQRNKGNFPGRFSGRQFSNSRSEMNVSTLELGDSALYLCASSFQSAGGYGYTFGSGTRLTVV.